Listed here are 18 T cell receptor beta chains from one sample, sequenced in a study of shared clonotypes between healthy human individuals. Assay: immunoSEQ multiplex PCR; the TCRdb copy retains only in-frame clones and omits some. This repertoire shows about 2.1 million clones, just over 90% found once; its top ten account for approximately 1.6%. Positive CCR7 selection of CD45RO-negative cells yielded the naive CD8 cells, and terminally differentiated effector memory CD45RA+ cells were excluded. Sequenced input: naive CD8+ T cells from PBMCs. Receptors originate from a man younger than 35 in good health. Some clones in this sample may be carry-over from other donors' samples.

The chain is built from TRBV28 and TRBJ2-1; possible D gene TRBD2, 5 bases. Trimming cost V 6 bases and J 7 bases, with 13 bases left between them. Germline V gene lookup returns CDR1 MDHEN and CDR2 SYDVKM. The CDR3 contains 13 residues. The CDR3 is CASRPPGENEQFF. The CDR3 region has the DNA TGTGCCAGCAGGCCCCCCGGGGAGAATGAGCAGTTCTTC.

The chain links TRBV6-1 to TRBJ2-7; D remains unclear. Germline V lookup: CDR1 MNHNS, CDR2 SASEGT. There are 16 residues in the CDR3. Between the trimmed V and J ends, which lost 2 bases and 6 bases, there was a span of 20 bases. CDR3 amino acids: CASSEWGPTRHSEQYF. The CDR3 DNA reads TGTGCCAGCAGTGAATGGGGTCCGACCCGACACTCCGAGCAGTACTTC.

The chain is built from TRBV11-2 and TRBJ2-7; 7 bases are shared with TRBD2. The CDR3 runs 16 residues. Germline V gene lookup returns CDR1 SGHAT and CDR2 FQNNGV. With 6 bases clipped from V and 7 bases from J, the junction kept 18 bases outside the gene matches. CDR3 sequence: CASSHTAGALPPEQYF. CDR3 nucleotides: TGTGCCAGCAGTCATACTGCGGGAGCGCTCCCTCCTGAGCAGTACTTC.

CDR3 DNA: TGTGCCAGCAGTTCGCGGTATAGCAATCAGCCCCAGCATTTT. Translation: CASSSRYSNQPQHF. The V and J genes are TRBV6-5 and TRBJ1-5; no clear D. V was cut by 4 bases and J by 0 bases, with 7 bases left in between. The CDR3 loop spans 14 amino acids. CDR1 MNHEY and CDR2 SVGAGI come from the germline V gene.

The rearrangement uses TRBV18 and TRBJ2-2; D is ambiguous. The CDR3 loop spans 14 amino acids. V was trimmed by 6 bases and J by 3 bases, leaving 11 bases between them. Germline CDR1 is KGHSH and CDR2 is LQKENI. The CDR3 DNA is TGTGCCAGCTCTAAATACCAGGACACCGGGGAGCTGTTTTTT. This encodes CASSKYQDTGELFF.

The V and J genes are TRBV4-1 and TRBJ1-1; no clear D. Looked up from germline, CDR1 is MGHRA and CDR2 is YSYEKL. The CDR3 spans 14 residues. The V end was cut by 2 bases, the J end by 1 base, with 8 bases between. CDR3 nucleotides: TGCGCCAGCAGCCAAATACAGCCGAACACTGAAGCTTTCTTT. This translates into CASSQIQPNTEAFF.

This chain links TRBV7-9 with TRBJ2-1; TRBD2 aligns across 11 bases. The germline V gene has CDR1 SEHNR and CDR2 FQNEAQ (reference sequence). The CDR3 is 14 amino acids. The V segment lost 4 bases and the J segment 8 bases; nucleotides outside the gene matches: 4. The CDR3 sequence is CASSSSGRSDEQFF. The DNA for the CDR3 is TGTGCCAGCAGCTCTAGCGGGAGGTCTGATGAGCAGTTCTTC. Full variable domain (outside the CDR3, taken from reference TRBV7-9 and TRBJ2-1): DTGVSQNPRHKITKRGQNVTFRCDPISEHNRLYWYRQTLGQGPEFLTYFQNEAQLEKSRLLSDRFSAERPKGSFSTLEIQRTEQGDSAMYLCASSSSGRSDEQFFGPGTRLTVL.

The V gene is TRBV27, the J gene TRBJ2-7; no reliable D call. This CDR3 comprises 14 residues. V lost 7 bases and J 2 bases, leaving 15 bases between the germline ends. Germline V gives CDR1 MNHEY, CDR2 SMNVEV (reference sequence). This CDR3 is CASKPLPDTYEQYF. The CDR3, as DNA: TGTGCCAGCAAACCCCTCCCAGATACCTACGAGCAGTACTTC.

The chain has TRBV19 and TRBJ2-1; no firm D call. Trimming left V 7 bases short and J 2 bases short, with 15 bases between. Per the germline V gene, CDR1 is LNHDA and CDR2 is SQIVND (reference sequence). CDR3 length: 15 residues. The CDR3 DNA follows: TGTGCCAGTACCGCAAAAGAGAGACCCTACAATGAGCAGTTCTTC. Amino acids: CASTAKERPYNEQFF.

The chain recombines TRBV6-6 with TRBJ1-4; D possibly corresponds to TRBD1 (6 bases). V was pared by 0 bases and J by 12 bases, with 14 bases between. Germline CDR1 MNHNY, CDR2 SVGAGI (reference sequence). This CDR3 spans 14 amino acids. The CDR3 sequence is CASSYSDRRSELFF. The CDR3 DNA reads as TGTGCCAGCAGTTACTCAGACAGGAGATCGGAACTGTTTTTT.

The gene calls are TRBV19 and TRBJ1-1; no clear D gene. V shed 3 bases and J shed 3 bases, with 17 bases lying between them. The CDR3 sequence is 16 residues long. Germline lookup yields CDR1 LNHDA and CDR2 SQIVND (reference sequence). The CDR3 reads CASSIILGNADTEAFF. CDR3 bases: TGTGCCAGTAGTATCATCTTAGGTAACGCTGACACTGAAGCTTTCTTT.

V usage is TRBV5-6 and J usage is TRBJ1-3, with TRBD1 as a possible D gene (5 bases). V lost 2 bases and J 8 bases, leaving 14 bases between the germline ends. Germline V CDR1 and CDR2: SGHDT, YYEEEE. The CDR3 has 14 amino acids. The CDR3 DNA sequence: TGTGCCAGCAGCTTTTGGTGGGGCTCGGACACCATATATTTT. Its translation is CASSFWWGSDTIYF. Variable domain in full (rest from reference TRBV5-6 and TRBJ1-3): DAGVTQSPTHLIKTRGQQVTLRCSPKSGHDTVSWYQQALGQGPQFIFQYYEEEERQRGNFPDRFSGHQFPNYSSELNVNALLLGDSALYLCASSFWWGSDTIYFGEGSWLTVV.

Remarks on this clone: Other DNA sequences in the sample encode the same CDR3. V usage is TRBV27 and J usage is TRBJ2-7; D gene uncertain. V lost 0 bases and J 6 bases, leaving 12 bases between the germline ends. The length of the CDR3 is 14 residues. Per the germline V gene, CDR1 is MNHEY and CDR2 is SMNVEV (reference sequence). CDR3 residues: CASSLSIKAVEQYF. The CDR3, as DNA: TGTGCCAGCAGTTTATCCATAAAAGCCGTCGAGCAGTACTTC.

CDR3 sequence (DNA): TGCGCCAGCTCTCAGGGCCACGAGCAGTACTTC. Translated, it gives CASSQGHEQYF. This chain links TRBV10-2 with TRBJ2-7; maybe TRBD1 (5 bases). V lost 8 bases and J lost 5, with 10 bases in between. CDR3 size: 11 residues. The germline V gene has CDR1 WSHSY and CDR2 SAAADI.

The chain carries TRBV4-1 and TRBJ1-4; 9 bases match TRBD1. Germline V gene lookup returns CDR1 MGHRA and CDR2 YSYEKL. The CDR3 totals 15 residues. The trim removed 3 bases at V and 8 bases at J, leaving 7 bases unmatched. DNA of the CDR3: TGCGCCAGCAGCCAGCGGACAGGGGAGAACGAAAAACTGTTTTTT. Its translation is CASSQRTGENEKLFF.

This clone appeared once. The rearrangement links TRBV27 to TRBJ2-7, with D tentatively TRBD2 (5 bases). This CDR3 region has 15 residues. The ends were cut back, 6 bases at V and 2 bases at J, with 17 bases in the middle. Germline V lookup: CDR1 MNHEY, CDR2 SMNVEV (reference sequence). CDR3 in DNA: TGTGCCAGCAGAGAGACCTGGAGCGGTACCTACGAGCAGTACTTC. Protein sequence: CASRETWSGTYEQYF.

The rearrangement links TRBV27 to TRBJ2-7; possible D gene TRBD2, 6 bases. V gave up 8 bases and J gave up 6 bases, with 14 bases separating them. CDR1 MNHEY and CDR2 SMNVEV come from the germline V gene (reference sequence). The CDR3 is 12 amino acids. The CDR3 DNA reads TGTGCCAGCCTGAGGTACGGGGGCGAGCAGTACTTC. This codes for CASLRYGGEQYF.

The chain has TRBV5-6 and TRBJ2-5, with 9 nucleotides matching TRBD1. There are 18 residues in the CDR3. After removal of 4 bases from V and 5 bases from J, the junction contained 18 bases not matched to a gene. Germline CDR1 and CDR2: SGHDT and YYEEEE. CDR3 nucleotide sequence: TGTGCCAGCAGCGCCGGGACAGGGTCACGTTTCGCGACGGAGACCCAGTACTTC. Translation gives CASSAGTGSRFATETQYF. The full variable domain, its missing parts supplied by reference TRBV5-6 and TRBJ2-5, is DAGVTQSPTHLIKTRGQQVTLRCSPKSGHDTVSWYQQALGQGPQFIFQYYEEEERQRGNFPDRFSGHQFPNYSSELNVNALLLGDSALYLCASSAGTGSRFATETQYFGPGTRLLVL.